This TCR beta chain derives from a study of blood T cell repertoires in COVID-19. Study-level background: The United States, Italy and Spain were the sources of the acute and convalescent COVID-19 samples. From T cells, B-cell-depleted T cells, or PBMCs came the material, which was cDNA or gDNA.

Per germline, CDR1 SEHNR and CDR2 FQNEAQ (reference sequence). The germline V and J ends were trimmed by 5 bases and 0 bases, with 13 bases remaining between them. The length of the CDR3 is 15 residues. In the original analysis: Quantification of nucleated cells was approximated via reference gene primer amplification. Generated by immunoSEQ multiplex PCR, the TCRdb table keeps only in-frame clones and is missing some. That table gives V, J and clone size, and the DNA gave D and trimming. The sample consists of about 120,000 clones, 60% to 85% of them appearing once. This sequence originates from a man in his 70s with acute or convalescent COVID-19. The V call is TRBV7-9, the J call TRBJ1-1, with D possibly being TRBD1 (5 bases). The sample was peripheral blood. As DNA, the CDR3 is TGTGCCAGCAGCGGACCAGGGTCTCTGAACACTGAAGCTTTCTTT. This codes for CASSGPGSLNTEAFF.